The 24 T cell receptor beta chains listed next were all sequenced from one sample in a study of cytomegalovirus exposure and HLA in healthy donors. The PCR used 60 Vbeta and 13 Jbeta primers. Sequencing was performed with immunoSEQ multiplex PCR; in TCRdb, only in-frame clones are kept and a portion is missing. The data show around 110,000 clones, 9.5% seen once. The sequencing sample was made of PBMCs. These receptors all stem from a man aged 30-40 years in good health and CMV-seronegative.

In this sample, this clone turned up a few times. The chain carries TRBV7-9 and TRBJ1-2; possible D gene TRBD1, 5 bases. Germline values: CDR1 SEHNR, CDR2 FQNEAQ (reference sequence). The CDR3 sequence is 15 residues long. V was clipped by 1 base and J by 0 bases, with 9 bases between them. CDR3 DNA sequence: TGTGCCAGCAGCTTAGTGGCAGGGACTAACTATGGCTACACCTTC. Translation: CASSLVAGTNYGYTF.

This rearrangement joins TRBV30 to TRBJ2-7, with no clear D. Germline V lookup: CDR1 GTSNPN, CDR2 SVGIG (reference sequence). The V gene lost 0 bases and the J gene lost 3 bases, with 15 bases spanning the gap. The CDR3 loop spans 15 amino acids. Here the CDR3 reads CAWSVPPYLGYEQYF. The CDR3 DNA follows: TGTGCCTGGAGTGTACCCCCCTACCTAGGCTACGAGCAGTACTTC.

This chain connects TRBV9 to TRBJ2-5; a weak D match, TRBD2 (6 bases). Per the germline V gene, CDR1 is SGDLS and CDR2 is YYNGEE. Trimming cost V 3 bases and J 1 base, with 13 bases left between them. The CDR3 sequence is 15 residues long. Here the CDR3 DNA reads TGTGCCAGCAGCGCGTCCGGGAGTGTCCAAGAGACCCAGTACTTC. This translates into CASSASGSVQETQYF.

This clone was found a few times. V is TRBV2 and J is TRBJ1-4; 9 bases align to TRBD1. The CDR3 runs 15 residues. Germline V gene sequence: CDR1 SNHLY, CDR2 FYNNEI. J was trimmed by 10 bases and V by 2 bases; bases with no gene match: 8. In DNA, the CDR3 is TGTGCCAGCAGTGAAAGGGCGGACAGGGGCGGAAAACTGTTTTTT. Its translation: CASSERADRGGKLFF.

This rearrangement joins TRBV2 to TRBJ2-2, with D maybe TRBD1 (6 bases). Germline assignment: CDR1 SNHLY and CDR2 FYNNEI. The CDR3 has 15 residues. Between the trimmed V and J ends, which lost 5 bases and 6 bases, there was a span of 16 bases. In DNA, the CDR3 is TGTGCCAGCAGTAAAATACAGGGTTTCGCCGGGGAGCTGTTTTTT. Translation: CASSKIQGFAGELFF.

This clone was found a few times. The CDR3 DNA reads as TGTGCCAGCAGCCCCAAGGACAGCTTTAGCACAGATACGCAGTATTTT. Translated, it gives CASSPKDSFSTDTQYF. The V call is TRBV5-4, the J call TRBJ2-3; a possible D gene is TRBD1 (6 bases). Trimming cost V 4 bases and J 0 bases, with 15 bases left between them. CDR3 length equals 16 residues. The germline V gene encodes CDR1 SGHNT and CDR2 YYREEE (reference sequence).

The CDR3 protein is CASSLTGDQETQYF. CDR3 DNA: TGTGCCAGCAGTTTAACGGGAGACCAAGAGACCCAGTACTTC. The chain combines TRBV27 with TRBJ2-5; D is perhaps TRBD2 (6 bases). Looked up from germline, CDR1 is MNHEY and CDR2 is SMNVEV (reference sequence). The CDR3 is 14 residues long. V dropped 2 bases and J dropped 0 bases, with 7 bases sitting between them.

With regard to this clone: One end of the junction fails to match germline, which may point to a read error. The rearrangement uses TRBV9 and TRBJ2-5; a weak D match, TRBD1 (8 bases). This CDR3 spans 14 amino acids. In germline, CDR1 is SGDLS, CDR2 YYNGEE. In DNA form, the CDR3 reads TGTGCCAGCGGCGTGACAGGGGAGGGAGAGACCCAGTACTTC. Translation: CASGVTGEGETQYF.

This clone occurred many times. The V and J genes are TRBV12-2 and TRBJ2-1; TRBD2 was called by the table and not checked on the DNA. TRBV12-2 is termed a pseudogene. The CDR3 is 20 residues long. The CDR3 nucleotides are TGTGCAAGTCGCTTAACGAAATTCCCTAGCGGGAGAGCCACCCAGGATGAGCAGTTCTTC. Protein product: CASRLTKFPSGRATQDEQFF.

The sample holds a few counts of this clone. The rearrangement uses TRBV27 and TRBJ2-1, with D tentatively TRBD2 (6 bases). Per the germline V gene, CDR1 is MNHEY and CDR2 is SMNVEV (reference sequence). The CDR3 runs to 15 residues. Trimming took 5 bases from V and 0 from J, leaving 11 bases between them. CDR3 in DNA: TGTGCCAGCAGTCCGGGACTGGGCTCCTACAATGAGCAGTTCTTC. Translating it yields CASSPGLGSYNEQFF.

This clone has only a few counts. The V call is TRBV30, the J call TRBJ1-1; D remains unclear. The CDR3 loop spans 11 amino acids. The V gene's germline CDR1 is GTSNPN and CDR2 SVGIG (reference sequence). Between the trimmed V and J ends, which lost 5 bases and 5 bases, there was a span of 9 bases. CDR3: CAWRFGTEAFF. The CDR3 DNA is TGTGCCTGGCGGTTCGGTACTGAAGCTTTCTTT. The full variable domain, in which reference TRBV30 and TRBJ1-1 provide the parts outside the CDR3, is SQTIHQWPATLVQPVGSPLSLECTVEGTSNPNLYWYRQAAGRGLQLLFYSVGIGQISSEVPQNLSASRPQDRQFILSSKKLLLSDSGFYLCAWRFGTEAFFGQGTRLTVV.

V usage is TRBV6-5 and J usage is TRBJ2-7, with D maybe TRBD2 (6 bases). CDR1 and CDR2 (germline): MNHEY, SVGAGI. Trimming took 10 bases from V and 0 from J, leaving 19 bases between them. CDR3 size: 15 residues. The chain's CDR3 is CATRERGRYSYEQYF. DNA for the CDR3: TGTGCCACCCGGGAGAGAGGGAGATACTCCTACGAGCAGTACTTC.

J is TRBJ1-1 and V is TRBV10-3; D not certain. The CDR3 consists of 14 residues. Trimming removed 7 bases from V and 3 bases from J, with 15 bases in between. The germline V gene encodes CDR1 ENHRY and CDR2 SYGVKD. The CDR3 DNA reads as TGTGCCATCACCCAGCGGGCGTTGGACACTGAAGCTTTCTTT. This sequence encodes CAITQRALDTEAFF.

J is TRBJ2-5 and V is TRBV7-9; 9 positions match TRBD1. V lost 6 bases to trimming and J lost 5 bases; unmatched junction nucleotides: 10. The CDR3 loop spans 15 amino acids. Germline CDR1 and CDR2: SEHNR and FQNEAQ (reference sequence). CDR3 sequence (DNA): TGTGCCAGCAGAACGGTCCGGGACAGGGTGGAGACCCAGTACTTC. Encoded protein: CASRTVRDRVETQYF.

This clone was recorded a few times. The identical CDR3 is also encoded by other nucleotide sequences in the sample. The chain recombines TRBV28 with TRBJ1-1, with unresolved D. The CDR3 has 11 residues. V shed 7 bases and J shed 7 bases, with 10 bases lying between them. Germline values: CDR1 MDHEN, CDR2 SYDVKM. DNA of the CDR3: TGTGCCAGCATGACACGAGTTGAAGCTTTCTTT. Translation: CASMTRVEAFF. The whole variable domain, filled in from reference TRBV28 and TRBJ1-1, reads DVKVTQSSRYLVKRTGEKVFLECVQDMDHENMFWYRQDPGLGLRLIYFSYDVKMKEKGDIPEGYSVSREKKERFSLILESASTNQTSMYLCASMTRVEAFFGQGTRLTVV.

In its sample, this clone was seen a few times. The chain employs TRBV12-5 and TRBJ1-1; D perhaps matches TRBD1 (6 bases). The CDR3 runs to 15 residues. Germline CDR1 and CDR2: LGHNT and FRNRAP. The V end was cut by 3 bases, the J end by 6 bases, with 17 bases between. As DNA, the CDR3 is TGTGCTAGTGGTTTCCCCCGGGGGGGCGACGCTGAAGCTTTCTTT. It translates to CASGFPRGGDAEAFF.

This clone was observed a few times. The gene calls are TRBV25-1 and TRBJ2-1; TRBD2 matches 8 bases. CDR3 length equals 13 residues. Germline loops: CDR1 MGHDK, CDR2 SYGVNS. V lost 5 bases to trimming and J lost 8 bases; unmatched junction nucleotides: 5. The chain's CDR3 is CASSLAGQDEQFF. The CDR3 region has the DNA TGTGCCAGCAGTTTAGCGGGGCAGGATGAGCAGTTCTTC.

This clone occurred a few times. J is TRBJ2-7 and V is TRBV27; TRBD2 is a possible D gene (6 bases). Germline V lookup: CDR1 MNHEY, CDR2 SMNVEV (reference sequence). Trimming took off 4 bases at V and 5 bases at J, with 12 bases between the two ends. The CDR3 covers 13 residues. The CDR3 sequence: CASSWGIADEQYF. DNA for the CDR3: TGTGCCAGCAGTTGGGGAATAGCGGACGAGCAGTACTTC.

This chain links TRBV4-3 with TRBJ1-6; D gene unclear. Germline CDR1 is LGHNA and CDR2 is YSLEER. The CDR3 spans 15 residues. Trimming shortened V by 0 bases and J by 7 bases, and 10 bases separated the two germline ends. The DNA for the CDR3 is TGCGCCAGCAGCCAAGATGGCGGGGTCAATTCACCCCTCCACTTT. Protein product: CASSQDGGVNSPLHF.

This clone was detected a few times. The chain uses TRBV14 and TRBJ2-5; 7 bases map to TRBD2. J lost 4 bases, V lost 5 bases, and 19 bases had no gene match. Per germline, CDR1 SGHDN and CDR2 FVKESK. The CDR3 sequence is 18 residues long. CDR3 sequence: CASSEVGVPSSGRETQYF. CDR3 coding DNA: TGTGCCAGCAGCGAAGTAGGTGTCCCGAGTAGCGGGCGAGAGACCCAGTACTTC.

The rearrangement links TRBV2 to TRBJ2-7; 9 bases map to TRBD2. CDR3 length equals 17 residues. J gave up 1 base and V 2 bases, and 9 bases lay outside the gene matches. Germline lookup yields CDR1 SNHLY and CDR2 FYNNEI. In nucleotides, the CDR3 is TGTGCCAGCAGTGAACTAGCCGGCGGGAGGGGATCCTACGAGCAGTACTTC. It translates to CASSELAGGRGSYEQYF. Supplemented by reference TRBV2 and TRBJ2-7, the full variable domain reads EPEVTQTPSHQVTQMGQEVILRCVPISNHLYFYWYRQILGQKVEFLVSFYNNEISEKSEIFDDQFSVERPDGSNFTLKIRSTKLEDSAMYFCASSELAGGRGSYEQYFGPGTRLTVT.

A few counts support this clone. The chain joins TRBV11-2 to TRBJ2-5; 9 bases fit TRBD1. Germline trimming cut 1 base from V and 5 bases from J; bases unmatched to any gene: 5. Germline V CDR1 and CDR2: SGHAT, FQNNGV. CDR3 length: 15 amino acids. DNA of the CDR3: TGTGCCAGCAGCTTAGGGGACAGGGACTCGGAGACCCAGTACTTC. Its protein product is CASSLGDRDSETQYF.

The chain carries TRBV6-1 and TRBJ2-1; TRBD2 might be the D (5 bases). The CDR3 has 14 amino acids. With 4 bases removed from V and 3 bases from J, the gap between germline ends came to 10 bases. CDR1 and CDR2 (germline): MNHNS, SASEGT. The CDR3 sequence: CASSASAGYNEQFF. CDR3 bases: TGTGCCAGCAGTGCGAGCGCGGGCTACAATGAGCAGTTCTTC.

This clone was counted a few times. V is TRBV6-1 and J is TRBJ2-7, with TRBD1 matching 7 bases. The CDR3 is 14 amino acids. The V segment lost 4 bases and the J segment 8 bases; nucleotides outside the gene matches: 11. Germline V gene sequence: CDR1 MNHNS, CDR2 SASEGT. Here the CDR3 DNA reads TGTGCCAGCAGTGCCCGACAGGGACGAGACCAGCAGTACTTC. As protein: CASSARQGRDQQYF.